Listed below are T cell receptor beta chains from one sample, sequenced in a study of blood T cell repertoires in COVID-19. The repertoire was sequenced with immunoSEQ multiplex PCR; TCRdb's copy has only in-frame clones and lacks some. The data hold about 93,000 clones, with around four fifths observed a single time. The specimen sequenced was peripheral blood. These receptors all come from a human donor in a cohort sampled during active COVID-19. Each CDR3 is given with its conserved first and last residue. D genes are given only for firm matches. Expanded clones are given a class, and other clones once, few, many or no size at all.

TRBD1	TRBV28	TRBJ1-5	many	TGTGCCAGCAGTTTTGGGACAGGCAATCAGCCCCAGCATTTT	CASSFGTGNQPQHF
-	TRBV18	TRBJ1-1	-	TGTGCCAGCTCACCACGGGTTGGGCCCACTGAAGCTTTCTTT	CASSPRVGPTEAFF
-	TRBV5-8	TRBJ2-1	-	TGTGCCAGCAGCTTGGCACAGGGCTACAATGAGCAGTTCTTC	CASSLAQGYNEQFF
TRBD1	TRBV28	TRBJ1-1	-	TGTGCCAGCAGCCGGACAGGGGGCGGATTAAGAAACACTGAAGCTTTCTTT	CASSRTGGGLRNTEAFF
-	TRBV6-5	TRBJ1-3	-	TGTGCCAGCAGCAGCGGGATCTCTGGAAACACCATATATTTT	CASSSGISGNTIYF
-	TRBV24-1	TRBJ2-2	once	TGTGCCACCAGTGACCCAGCTAGACCGAACACCGGGGAGCTGTTTTTT	CATSDPARPNTGELFF
-	TRBV20-1	TRBJ1-1	-	TGCAGTGCGGGCAGGAACACTGAAGCTTTCTTT	CSAGRNTEAFF
-	TRBV6-7	TRBJ2-7	once	TGTGCCAGCAGTTACTCGGTTCTTGACGTAGCCGAGCAGTACTTC	CASSYSVLDVAEQYF
TRBD1	TRBV2	TRBJ2-6	few	TGTGCCAGCAGTGGAAGGGACAGGGCTTCTGGGGCCAACGTCCTGACTTTC	CASSGRDRASGANVLTF
-	TRBV6-5	TRBJ2-5	-	TGTGCCAGCAGCCCCCGGGACTCCAAAGGAGAGACCCAGTACTTC	CASSPRDSKGETQYF
-	TRBV3-1/TRBV3-2	TRBJ1-1	-	TGTGCCAGCAGCCAAGGGCTCAGGGTAGCTTTCTTT	CASSQGLRVAFF
-	TRBV19	TRBJ1-1	-	TGTGCCAGTACTGAAACAATGAACACTGAAGCTTTCTTT	CASTETMNTEAFF
-	TRBV21-1	TRBJ2-4	-	TGTGCCAGCACCTTGCCGACTAGCGGAGTTGGCAAAAACATTCAGTACTTC	CASTLPTSGVGKNIQYF
-	TRBV28	TRBJ1-1	-	TGTGCCAGCAGTCGCACTGAAGCTTTCTTT	CASSRTEAFF
-	TRBV5-5	TRBJ2-7	few	TGTGCCAGCAGCTTGGTTGGCAGGGAAACCTACGAGCAGTACTTC	CASSLVGRETYEQYF
TRBD1	TRBV5-1	TRBJ1-4	once	TGCGCCAGCAGCCGGGACAGGGGTAATGAAAAACTGTTTTTT	CASSRDRGNEKLFF
-	TRBV19	TRBJ1-5	-	TGTGCCAGTAGTATTTTGCCGGACAGCACCAATCAGCCCCAGCATTTT	CASSILPDSTNQPQHF
-	TRBV7-9	TRBJ1-2	medium-sized	TGTGCCAGCAGCTGGGACTCGAACTATGGCTACACCTTC	CASSWDSNYGYTF
-	TRBV5-1	TRBJ2-7	-	TGCGCCAGCAGCTTGGGGGGCCCAACAAACGAGCAGTACTTC	CASSLGGPTNEQYF
-	TRBV28	TRBJ1-1	-	TGTGCCAGCAGTCCTGGCAGAACCACTGAAGCTTTCTTT	CASSPGRTTEAFF
TRBD2	TRBV2	TRBJ2-2	-	TGTGCCAGCAGGTCGTTCATTGGGACTAGCGGGAATACGAACACCGGGGAGCTGTTTTTT	CASRSFIGTSGNTNTGELFF
-	TRBV10-3	TRBJ1-2	-	TGTGCCATCAGTGAGACAGGGTTGGTAGGTGGCTACACCTTC	CAISETGLVGGYTF
-	TRBV6-6	TRBJ2-3	-	TGTGCCAGCACATCAACTAACACTTTAGCAGATACGCAGTATTTT	CASTSTNTLADTQYF
TRBD1	TRBV4-1	TRBJ1-3	few	TGCGCCAGCAGCCGAGAACCCAGCGGGAGGGGGCTAGGCTCTGGAAACACCATATATTTT	CASSREPSGRGLGSGNTIYF
TRBD1	TRBV7-2	TRBJ1-1	few	TGTGCCAGCAGCTTAGAGCGACAGGGGATGTTTAGGAGGAACACTGAAGCTTTCTTT	CASSLERQGMFRRNTEAFF
-	TRBV2	TRBJ1-2	-	TGTGCCAGCAGTGACTCCCCACGGCGGGATCTCTTC	CASSDSPRRDLF
TRBD1	TRBV28	TRBJ1-1	-	TGTGCCAGCAGTTTAGGGACAGGGGTAAGGCAAGCTTTCTTT	CASSLGTGVRQAFF
TRBD2	TRBV24-1	TRBJ2-3	many	TGTGCCACCAGTGATTCGGGGGGAGGGAGCACAGATACGCAGTATTTT	CATSDSGGGSTDTQYF
-	TRBV5-4	TRBJ1-6	few	TGTGCCAGCAGCTTGAGAAAAGATGGCAATTCACCCCTCCACTTT	CASSLRKDGNSPLHF
-	TRBV27	TRBJ2-7	once	TGTGCCAGCAGTTTGTGGCAGTCTTACTCCTACGAGCAGTACTTC	CASSLWQSYSYEQYF
-	TRBV28	TRBJ1-1	-	TGTGCCAGCACGCGGGGGAACACTGAAGCTTTCTTT	CASTRGNTEAFF
-	TRBV3-1/TRBV3-2	TRBJ1-1	-	TGTGCCAGCAGTCGCGACAGGCGGACCGTTATGAACACTGAAGCTTTCTTT	CASSRDRRTVMNTEAFF
TRBD1	TRBV6-5	TRBJ1-1	-	TGTGCCACCCTCAGGGGGGCTGAAGCTTTCTTT	CATLRGAEAFF
-	TRBV27	TRBJ1-2	-	TGTGCCAGCGGAACCGGGACACCGCACCGGGGCTCTAACTATGGCTACACCTTC	CASGTGTPHRGSNYGYTF
-	TRBV6-5	TRBJ1-5	-	TGTGCCAGCACCCCACGGCGGAATAGCAATCAGCCCCAGCATTTT	CASTPRRNSNQPQHF
-	TRBV10-3	TRBJ2-1	once	TGTGCCATCAGTGAGGGAGGGGGCGGTGAGCAGTTCTTC	CAISEGGGGEQFF
-	TRBV4-2	TRBJ2-1	-	TGTGCCAGCAGCCAAGGCGGAAGCTATGAGCAGTTCTTC	CASSQGGSYEQFF
-	TRBV27	TRBJ1-6	once	TGTGCCAGCAGTTTGGGACTGGGGATGAGGGTTTCACCCCTCCACTTT	CASSLGLGMRVSPLHF
TRBD1	TRBV7-9	TRBJ1-5	few	TGTGCCAGCAGCTCACGACAGGGACTGTATCAGCCCCAGCATTTT	CASSSRQGLYQPQHF
TRBD1	TRBV25-1	TRBJ1-2	-	TGTGCCAGCAGTGATAGGGGGCGGGTTTATGGCTACACCTTC	CASSDRGRVYGYTF
-	TRBV7-9	TRBJ1-2	-	TGTGCCAGCAGCTTTCAGGGGTACAGGGAACATGGCTACACCTTC	CASSFQGYREHGYTF
TRBD1	TRBV18	TRBJ1-1	-	TGTGCCAGCTCACCCCTAGACAGGGCTGAAGCTTTCTTT	CASSPLDRAEAFF
TRBD2	TRBV18	TRBJ2-7	once	TGTGCCAGCTCACCACCGGGATTAGCGGGGGGCCTATCCTACGAGCAGTACTTC	CASSPPGLAGGLSYEQYF
-	TRBV6-1	TRBJ1-4	-	TGTGCCAGCAGTGATGGGGGACACAAGTTGGCTAATGAAAAACTGTTTTTT	CASSDGGHKLANEKLFF
-	TRBV28	TRBJ1-6	-	TGTGCCAGCAGTAATCCAGGGGCCTGGCCCTATAATTCACCCCTCCACTTT	CASSNPGAWPYNSPLHF
TRBD2	TRBV18	TRBJ2-1	once	TGTGCCAGCTCACCACGTACTAGCGGGGGGGTCTACAATGAGCAGTTCTTC	CASSPRTSGGVYNEQFF
TRBD2	TRBV5-5	TRBJ2-2	-	TGTGCCAGCAGCCCACCGGGACTAGCGGAGCTAGGGACCGGGGAGCTGTTTTTT	CASSPPGLAELGTGELFF
-	TRBV7-8	TRBJ2-6	-	TGTGCCAGCAGCTTACGTCAGGGGATATCTGGTGGGGCCAACGTCCTGACTTTC	CASSLRQGISGGANVLTF
-	TRBV28	TRBJ2-3	-	TGTGCCACCCGAGAGAGCACAGATACGCAGTATTTT	CATRESTDTQYF
-	TRBV11-2	TRBJ2-7	-	TGTGCCAGCAGCCCAGGGACTTGGGAACCCTACCTACCCTACGAGCAGTACTTC	CASSPGTWEPYLPYEQYF
-	TRBV28	TRBJ2-7	-	TGTGCCAGCAGAAAAGGCCGACAATCTCTCTACGAGCAGTACTTC	CASRKGRQSLYEQYF